These 22 T cell receptor beta chains originate from one sample sequenced in a study of control samples from healthy donors and cancer patients. Profiling relied on immunoSEQ multiplex PCR, and the TCRdb table lists in-frame clones only, not all of them. The sample includes around 71,000 clones, around 87% of them seen just once. The specimen was PBMCs. The receptor set was obtained from a woman in her 50s with head and neck cancer.

There are a few counts of this clone. The chain has TRBV3-1 (or the pseudogene TRBV3-2) and TRBJ2-7, with 10 bases that match TRBD2. This CDR3 is 13 amino acids long. Trimming at V came to 4 bases and at J to 3 bases, leaving 0 bases not matched to a gene. Germline loops: CDR1 LGHDT, CDR2 YNNKEL (reference sequence). CDR3 coding DNA: TGTGCCAGCAGCCTAGCGGGGGGCTACGAGCAGTACTTC. Its translation: CASSLAGGYEQYF.

This clone was seen only a few times. The chain links TRBV11-2 to TRBJ1-6; D is uncertain. Germline V gene sequence: CDR1 SGHAT, CDR2 FQNNGV. The V end lost 5 bases, the J end lost 7 bases, and 9 bases lay between the germline ends. There are 13 residues in the CDR3. In DNA, the CDR3 is TGTGCCAGCAGCGCAAAGGAGAATTCACCCCTCCACTTT. Translated, it gives CASSAKENSPLHF.

The chain employs TRBV5-4 and TRBJ2-2; TRBD2 matches 8 bases. Germline V gives CDR1 SGHNT, CDR2 YYREEE (reference sequence). CDR3 size: 16 residues. Trimming cost V 0 bases and J 4 bases; bases outside gene matches: 5. In DNA, the CDR3 is TGTGCCAGCAGCTTGGCGGGGGGGCCCGGCACCGGGGAGCTGTTTTTT. The encoded protein is CASSLAGGPGTGELFF. Full variable domain (missing parts from reference TRBV5-4 and TRBJ2-2): ETGVTQSPTHLIKTRGQQVTLRCSSQSGHNTVSWYQQALGQGPQFIFQYYREEENGRGNFPPRFSGLQFPNYSSELNVNALELDDSALYLCASSLAGGPGTGELFFGEGSRLTVL.

The chain links TRBV3-1 (or the pseudogene TRBV3-2) to TRBJ1-6; 9 bases are shared with TRBD1. CDR1 is LGHDT and CDR2 is YNNKEL in the germline V gene (reference sequence). The CDR3 spans 16 residues. V lost 2 bases, J lost 7 bases, and 6 bases stayed unmatched. The CDR3 is CASSQTTGTGNSPLHF. CDR3 in DNA: TGTGCCAGCAGCCAAACCACCGGGACAGGGAATTCACCCCTCCACTTT.

The rearrangement uses TRBV28 and TRBJ1-3; 9 positions match TRBD1. The CDR3 spans 15 residues. Germline values: CDR1 MDHEN, CDR2 SYDVKM. The J segment lost 4 bases and the V segment lost 7 bases, leaving 8 bases of the junction unmatched. In DNA, the CDR3 is TGTGCCAGCAAGGGACAGGGAACACCCGGAAACACCATATATTTT. It is translated as CASKGQGTPGNTIYF.

This clone was recorded only once. J is TRBJ1-1 and V is TRBV19; D gene ambiguous. Germline V gene data show CDR1 as LNHDA and CDR2 as SQIVND (reference sequence). CDR3 length: 15 amino acids. Trimming removed 9 bases from V and 2 bases from J, with 19 bases in between. The CDR3: CASRHPGKANTEAFF. The CDR3, as DNA: TGTGCCAGCCGTCACCCCGGGAAGGCTAACACTGAAGCTTTCTTT.

The genes are TRBV28 and TRBJ1-4, with D possibly matching TRBD1 (6 bases). V lost 5 bases and J 5 bases, leaving 9 bases between the germline ends. CDR3 size: 13 residues. The V gene's germline CDR1 is MDHEN and CDR2 SYDVKM. CDR3 DNA: TGTGCCAGCAGTGGGACAAAAAATGAAAAACTGTTTTTT. Protein: CASSGTKNEKLFF.

The genes are TRBV3-1 (or the pseudogene TRBV3-2) and TRBJ1-3, with D unclear. CDR3 length: 13 residues. The ends were cut back, 9 bases at V and 0 bases at J, with 9 bases in the middle. The V gene's germline CDR1 is LGHDT and CDR2 YNNKEL (reference sequence). This CDR3 is CASFHSSGNTIYF. CDR3 bases: TGTGCCAGTTTCCACAGCTCTGGAAACACCATATATTTT.

CDR3 in amino acids: CASSIGGFDEQYF. CDR3 bases: TGCGCCAGTTCGATAGGAGGGTTTGACGAGCAGTACTTC. The rearrangement links TRBV5-1 to TRBJ2-7, with TRBD2 as a possible D gene (6 bases). V was shortened by 8 bases and J by 5 bases, with 17 bases between the two germline ends. The CDR3 length is 13 residues. Germline V CDR1 and CDR2: SGHRS, YFSETQ.

The rearrangement joins TRBV29-1 to TRBJ2-3; D call uncertain. The CDR3 totals 11 residues. Germline-derived CDR1 and CDR2 are SQVTM and ANQGSEA. CDR3 in DNA: TGCAGTAATAGGGTCGGAGATACGCAGTATTTT. Translated: CSNRVGDTQYF.

V gene TRBV24-1 combines with J gene TRBJ1-2; D may be TRBD1 (5 bases). The CDR3 is 15 residues long. V lost 2 bases and J 2 bases, leaving 11 bases between the germline ends. CDR1 is KGHDR, CDR2 SFDVKD, per germline. The CDR3 DNA follows: TGTGCCACCAGTGATTCAGGGAAGGCGAACTATGGCTACACCTTC. Its protein is CATSDSGKANYGYTF.

This sequence joins TRBV6-6 and TRBJ2-3; D not certain. The germline V gene has CDR1 MNHNY and CDR2 SVGAGI (reference sequence). This CDR3 region has 16 residues. V shed 5 bases and J shed 0 bases, with 15 bases lying between them. CDR3 coding DNA: TGTGCCAGCAGTCTCGCTCGATCAACTAGCACAGATACGCAGTATTTT. This translates into CASSLARSTSTDTQYF.

The chain carries TRBV29-1 and TRBJ2-7; TRBD1 matches 7 bases. From germline, CDR1 is SQVTM and CDR2 ANQGSEA. V gave up 7 bases and J gave up 1 base; unmatched junction bases: 4. This CDR3 region has 12 residues. The chain's CDR3 is CSAEGQSYEQYF. In DNA form, the CDR3 reads TGCAGCGCCGAGGGACAGTCCTACGAGCAGTACTTC.

The J gene is TRBJ2-1, the V gene TRBV19, with D maybe TRBD1 (6 bases). This CDR3 comprises 14 residues. Germline V CDR1 and CDR2: LNHDA, SQIVND (reference sequence). The V gene lost 2 bases and the J gene lost 2 bases, with 7 bases spanning the gap. This chain's CDR3 is CASSIKGAYNEQFF. For the CDR3, the DNA is TGTGCCAGTAGTATAAAGGGGGCCTACAATGAGCAGTTCTTC.

V is TRBV4-2 and J is TRBJ2-7; either TRBD1 or TRBD2 may fit D (6 bases each). This CDR3 comprises 15 residues. Germline CDR1 and CDR2: LGHNA and YNFKEQ. Trimming took off 4 bases at V and 6 bases at J, with 19 bases between the two ends. As DNA, the CDR3 is TGTGCCAGCAGCCGCTCAGGGGAACCCGGGGGCGAGCAGTACTTC. Translating gives CASSRSGEPGGEQYF.

The V gene is TRBV18, the J gene TRBJ2-7; possible D gene TRBD1, 5 bases. This CDR3 has 14 amino acids. The V gene lost 0 bases and the J gene lost 5 bases, with 11 bases spanning the gap. The germline V gene encodes CDR1 KGHSH and CDR2 LQKENI. The CDR3: CASSPPGRTHEQYF. The CDR3 nucleotides are TGTGCCAGCTCACCACCGGGGCGTACCCACGAGCAGTACTTC.

The chain couples TRBV29-1 to TRBJ2-5; no firm D call. The germline gives CDR1 SQVTM, CDR2 ANQGSEA. V was pared by 4 bases and J by 2 bases, with 2 bases between. The CDR3 spans 10 residues. CDR3 region: CSVGQETQYF. CDR3 nucleotide sequence: TGCAGCGTTGGACAAGAGACCCAGTACTTC.

The chain joins TRBV3-1 (or the pseudogene TRBV3-2) to TRBJ1-2; D not certain. Germline CDR1 and CDR2: LGHDT and YNNKEL (reference sequence). This CDR3 comprises 16 residues. The germline V and J ends were trimmed by 4 bases and 4 bases, with 19 bases remaining between them. CDR3 sequence (DNA): TGTGCCAGCAGCCCCTCCCCGGGAAGCTCCATCTATGGCTACACCTTC. Encoded protein: CASSPSPGSSIYGYTF.

J is TRBJ2-2 and V is TRBV30; TRBD1 might be the D (5 bases). With 8 bases removed from V and 6 bases from J, the gap between germline ends came to 10 bases. The CDR3 runs 11 residues. Per the germline V gene, CDR1 is GTSNPN and CDR2 is SVGIG (reference sequence). CDR3 coding DNA: TGTGCCGTACAGGACCCCGGGGAGCTGTTTTTT. Amino acids: CAVQDPGELFF.

This clone was observed a handful of times. The rearrangement joins TRBV3-1 (or the pseudogene TRBV3-2) to TRBJ1-1, with 7 bases matching TRBD1. This CDR3 has 15 amino acids. CDR1 and CDR2 (germline): LGHDT, YNNKEL (reference sequence). V shed 3 bases and J 0 bases; nucleotides not matched to a gene: 4. The CDR3 DNA reads TGTGCCAGCAGCCACTTGACAGGGCTGAACACTGAAGCTTTCTTT. Amino acid sequence: CASSHLTGLNTEAFF.

The chain uses TRBV6-5 and TRBJ2-5; 9 bases are a match to TRBD1. CDR1 and CDR2 from the germline V gene are MNHEY and SVGAGI. Trimming took 0 bases from V and 2 from J; bases not matched to a gene: 1. The CDR3 sequence is 15 residues long. In nucleotides, the CDR3 is TGTGCCAGCAGTTACTCGGGACAGGGACAAGAGACCCAGTACTTC. This translates into CASSYSGQGQETQYF.

The rearrangement joins TRBV30 to TRBJ1-4; D is undetermined. This CDR3 comprises 13 residues. Germline CDR1 GTSNPN, CDR2 SVGIG (reference sequence). The V end lost 3 bases, the J end lost 5 bases, and 10 bases lay between the germline ends. CDR3 in amino acids: CAWRFDKNEKLFF. CDR3 DNA sequence: TGTGCCTGGAGGTTTGATAAGAATGAAAAACTGTTTTTT. The full variable domain, rest sourced from reference TRBV30 and TRBJ1-4, is SQTIHQWPATLVQPVGSPLSLECTVEGTSNPNLYWYRQAAGRGLQLLFYSVGIGQISSEVPQNLSASRPQDRQFILSSKKLLLSDSGFYLCAWRFDKNEKLFFGSGTQLSVL.